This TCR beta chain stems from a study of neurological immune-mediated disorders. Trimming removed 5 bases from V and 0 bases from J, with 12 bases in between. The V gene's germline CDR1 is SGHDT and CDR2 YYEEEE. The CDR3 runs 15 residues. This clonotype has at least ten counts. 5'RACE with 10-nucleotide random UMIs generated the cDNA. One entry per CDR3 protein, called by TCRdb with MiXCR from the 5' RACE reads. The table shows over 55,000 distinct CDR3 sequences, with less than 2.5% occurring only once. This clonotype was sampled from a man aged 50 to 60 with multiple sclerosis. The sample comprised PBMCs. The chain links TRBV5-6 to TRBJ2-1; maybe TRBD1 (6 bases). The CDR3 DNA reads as TGTGCCAGCAGACTACAGGGAAGCTCCTACAATGAGCAGTTCTTC. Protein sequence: CASRLQGSSYNEQFF.